This section outlines one T cell receptor (beta chain) sequence together with its context. This clone has only one observation. Its antigen target is currently unknown. Per-base quality was not reported, and no clone a single base away is much larger than it. The trial excluded patients who had a history of autoimmune disease or were on systemic immunosuppression. Peripheral blood for TCR sequencing was collected from all dose cohorts at baseline, on cycle 4 day 1, and on cycle 7 day 1. Samples came from an open-label, multicenter, first-in-human phase I dose-escalation trial of ivuxolimab. Adults with locally advanced or metastatic melanoma, renal cell carcinoma, hepatocellular carcinoma or head and neck squamous cell carcinoma were enrolled in the trial. Before TCR sequencing, CD4+ and CD8+ T cells were separately sorted from peripheral blood. Relative to germline, V is 7 bases shorter and J is 5 bases shorter, with 11 bases between their ends. From the germline V gene, CDR1 is MGHDK and CDR2 is SYGVNS. The CDR3 holds 13 amino acids from the cysteine to the phenylalanine. Solely the CDR3 DNA is kept, with 39 bases framed from the first base.

Genomic DNA was isolated from the sorted cells so that the TCRbeta CDR3 region could be sequenced. The immunoSEQ Assay was used to sequence the TCRbeta CDR3 regions. TCRdb obtained this table from immuneACCESS and retained in-frame rearrangements with V and J assigned. These tables miss some clones; where compared with another copy, unresolved V genes account for less than half of the shortfall, and the remainder is unexplained. The sample profile shows approximately 50,000 clones; less than 90% of them were found once. Roughly 0.69% of the sample rests with the top ten. This entry comes from a study of OX40 agonist ivuxolimab in advanced cancers. Broadly, across the study: Ivuxolimab was a fully human IgG2 agonistic monoclonal antibody targeting the costimulatory receptor OX40 (CD134). Intravenous ivuxolimab was administered to patients every 2 weeks at six dose levels: 0.01, 0.1, 0.3, 1.5, 3 and 10 mg/kg. Of the approximately 54 dose-escalation patients, hepatocellular carcinoma was present in around 20, melanoma in around 15, renal cell carcinoma in 9 and head and neck cancer in 9. A male proportion of about 79% and a mean age of 60 years, ranging from roughly 23 to 79, were recorded for the dose-escalation cohort. Prior anti-PD-1, anti-PD-L1 or anti-CTLA-4 therapy was permitted, and checkpoint inhibitors had been received by under 50% of dose-escalation patients. Partial responses occurred in three dose-escalation patients: two with cutaneous melanoma and one with hepatocellular carcinoma. Peripheral TCRbeta sequencing was intended to test whether TCR sequence diversity was altered and clonal T-cell expansion was caused by ivuxolimab. The paper describes the monotherapy dose-escalation part (N ≈ 52 patients) of the phase I trial of ivuxolimab.

The paper's findings and limits, for the study overall: The antigen specificity of the peripheral T cells that underwent clonal expansion was not determined. In the 0.1-3.0 mg/kg groups, partial responders were among the patients with the lowest normalized peripheral clonal expansion, particularly in CD8+ T cells. Low levels of normalized T-cell clonal expansion were also seen in some nonresponding patients. After ivuxolimab, CD8+ T cells had more expanded clones than CD4+ T cells on average. Clonal expansion of both CD4+ and CD8+ blood T cells was observed from baseline to week 6 at doses 0.1 to 3.0 mg/kg.

The source was CD4+ or CD8+ T cells sorted from blood, collected in a trial of the OX40 agonist ivuxolimab. This receptor chain uses TRBV25-1 and TRBJ1-4; D gene: possibly TRBD1, on 6 matching bases. The receptor comes from an adult with an advanced solid tumor such as melanoma, head and neck, liver or kidney cancer. CDR3 loop: CASIDRLNEKLFF. The bases read TGTGCCAGCATTGACAGGCTCAATGAAAAACTGTTTTTT.